A single T cell receptor beta chain is shown here with its context. Its antigen is not identified. CDR1 is SGHRS and CDR2 is YFSETQ in the germline V gene. The CDR3 sequence is 14 residues long. V was cut by 4 bases and J by 0 bases, with 10 bases left in between. This entry comes from a study of cytomegalovirus exposure and HLA in healthy donors. Findings and caveats of the study: The authors reported that TCR beta sequences could predict HLA-A and HLA-B alleles. These predictions were accurate for most subjects in the first cohort. Across all donors, roughly uniform sequencing depth was an assumption of the presence/absence analyses.

60 Vbeta and 13 Jbeta primers were used in PCR. Profiling relied on immunoSEQ multiplex PCR, and the TCRdb table lists in-frame clones only, not all of them. Of hundreds of thousands of clones detected, roughly 89% appear once; the ten largest clones hold about 2.5%. The chain joins TRBV5-1 to TRBJ1-1, with D possibly TRBD1 on 5 matching bases. Sample: PBMCs. The sequence was collected from a woman aged 18-35 years in good health and CMV-seronegative. The CDR3 nucleotides read TGCGCCAGCAGCGGCGGGGGGGTGAACACTGAAGCTTTCTTT. It is translated as CASSGGGVNTEAFF.